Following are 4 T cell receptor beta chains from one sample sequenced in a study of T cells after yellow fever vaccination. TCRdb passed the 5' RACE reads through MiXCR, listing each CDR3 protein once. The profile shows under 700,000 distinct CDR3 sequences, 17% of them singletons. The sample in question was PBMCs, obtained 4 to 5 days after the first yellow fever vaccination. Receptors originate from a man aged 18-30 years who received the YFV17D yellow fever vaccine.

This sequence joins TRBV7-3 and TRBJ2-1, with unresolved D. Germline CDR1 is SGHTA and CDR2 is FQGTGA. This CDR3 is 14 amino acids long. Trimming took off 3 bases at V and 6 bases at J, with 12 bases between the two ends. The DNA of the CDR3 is TGTGCCAGCAGCTTGGGAAACAGACTCAATGAGCAGTTCTTC. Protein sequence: CASSLGNRLNEQFF. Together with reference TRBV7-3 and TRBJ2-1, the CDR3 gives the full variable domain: GAGVSQTPSNKVTEKGKYVELRCDPISGHTALYWYRQSLGQGPEFLIYFQGTGAADDSGLPNDRFFAVRPEGSVSTLKIQRTERGDSAVYLCASSLGNRLNEQFFGPGTRLTVL.

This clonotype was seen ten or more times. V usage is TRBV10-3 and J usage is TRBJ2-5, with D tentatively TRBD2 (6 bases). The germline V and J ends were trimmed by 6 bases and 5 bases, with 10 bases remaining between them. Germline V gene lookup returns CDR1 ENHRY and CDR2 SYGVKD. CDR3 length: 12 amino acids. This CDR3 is CAISGGDETQYF. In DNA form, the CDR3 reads TGTGCCATCAGCGGGGGAGACGAGACCCAGTACTTC.

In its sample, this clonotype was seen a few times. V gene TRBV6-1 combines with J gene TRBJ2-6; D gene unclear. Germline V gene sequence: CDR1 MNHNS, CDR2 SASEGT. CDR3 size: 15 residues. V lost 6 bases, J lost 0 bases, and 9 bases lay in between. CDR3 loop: CASSTIYSGANVLTF. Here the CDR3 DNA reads TGTGCCAGCAGCACGATTTACTCTGGGGCCAACGTCCTGACTTTC.

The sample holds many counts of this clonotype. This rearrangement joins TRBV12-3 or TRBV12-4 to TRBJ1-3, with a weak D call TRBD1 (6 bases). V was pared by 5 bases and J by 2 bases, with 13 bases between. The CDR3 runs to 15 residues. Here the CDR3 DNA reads TGTGCCAGCAGTCCAGGGGCCCCCGCTGGAAACACCATATATTTT. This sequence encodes CASSPGAPAGNTIYF.